The T cell receptor (beta chain) under discussion was sequenced for a study of persistence of HIV-infected CD4 T cells. About the study: Multiple blood draws of up to 180 mL, except a couple of donors with single leukapheresis.

General study results and limits: Degenerate expanded CDR3beta sequences were enriched among CMV- and Gag-responding cells. Proviral oligoclonality tracked with TCR oligoclonality within the same sorted cells.

The CDR3 loop spans 16 amino acids. Anti-CD3/anti-CD28 beads served as a nonspecific positive control stimulus. Responding CD4+ T cells were sorted by upregulation of both CD40 ligand and CD69. Inclusion required CMV-positive serology and CD4+ counts above 400 cells/uL. As regards this clone: Its antigen is as yet unknown.

This was the immunoSEQ version 4 assay in survey mode. The protocol was immunoSEQ multiplex PCR, while the TCRdb copy is restricted to in-frame clones and leaves out a portion. This table holds 40,000 or so clones, roughly nine tenths found once. The input for sequencing was CD4+ T cells sorted from PBMCs after approximately 18-hour stimulation, taken from a patient who received antiretroviral therapy. The TCR sequence derives from an adult woman with HIV who was CMV-seropositive. This sequence joins TRBV1 and TRBJ2-7; the listed D gene, TRBD1, was not tested against the DNA. TRBV1 is shown as a pseudogene. The CDR3 protein is CTSSHPGHPYAPEQYF. CDR3 sequence (DNA): TGCACCAGCAGCCACCCCGGACATCCGTATGCTCCCGAGCAGTACTTC.